This T cell receptor (beta chain) was obtained from a study of blood T cell repertoires in COVID-19. Germline V gene lookup returns CDR1 MNHEY and CDR2 SVGEGT. V dropped 2 bases and J dropped 0 bases, with 11 bases sitting between them. This CDR3 contains 15 residues. Assay used: immunoSEQ multiplex PCR; TCRdb lists only in-frame clones, some missing. The sample shows under 200,000 clones, about 83% of them seen only once. This clone was found once. The origin of this receptor is a woman aged 80 or older with acute or convalescent COVID-19. The sample taken for sequencing was peripheral blood. J is TRBJ2-7 and V is TRBV6-2 or TRBV6-3; D remains ambiguous. CDR3 DNA: TGTGCCAGCAGTTACGGGCAAGCCCCCTCCTACGAGCAGTACTTC. Encoded protein: CASSYGQAPSYEQYF.